This T cell receptor beta chain was recorded in a study of Graves' ophthalmopathy and Graves' hyperthyroidism. Diagnostic conclusions were grounded in clinical symptoms, serum thyroxine, TRAb, thyroid ultrasound and orbital computed tomography. Trimming at V came to 5 bases and at J to 12 bases, leaving 7 bases not matched to a gene. Per the germline V gene, CDR1 is SQVTM and CDR2 is ANQGSEA. CDR3 length: 11 residues. This clonotype was seen only a few times. RNA served as the template for amplifying TCR beta CDR3 regions. HTBI primers served in a first-round RT-PCR, which a second-round multiplex PCR followed. TCRdb ran MiXCR on the multiplex PCR reads and lists one entry per CDR3 protein. The sample contains over a million distinct CDR3 sequences, 35% to 40% of which appear only once.

The clonotype comes from an adult man with Graves' hyperthyroidism. The sequenced sample consisted of peripheral blood or thyroid tissue (not recorded which). The chain is built from TRBV29-1 and TRBJ1-2; 9 bases match TRBD1. The CDR3 region has the DNA TGCAGCGTTACGATACAGGGGGCTCACACCTTC. It specifies CSVTIQGAHTF.